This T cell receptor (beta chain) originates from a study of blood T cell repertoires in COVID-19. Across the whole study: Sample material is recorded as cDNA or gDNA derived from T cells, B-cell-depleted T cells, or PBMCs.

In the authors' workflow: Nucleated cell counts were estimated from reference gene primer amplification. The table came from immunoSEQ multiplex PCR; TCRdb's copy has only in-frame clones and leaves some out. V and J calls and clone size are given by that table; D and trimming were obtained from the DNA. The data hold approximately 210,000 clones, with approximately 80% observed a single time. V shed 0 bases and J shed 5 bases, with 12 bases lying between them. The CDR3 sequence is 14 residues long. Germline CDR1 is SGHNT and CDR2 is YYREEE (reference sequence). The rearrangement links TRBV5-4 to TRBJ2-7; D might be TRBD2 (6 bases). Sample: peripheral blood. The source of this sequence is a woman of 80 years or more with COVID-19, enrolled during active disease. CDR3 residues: CASSLGGTSNEQYF. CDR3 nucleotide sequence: TGTGCCAGCAGCTTGGGTGGAACTAGCAACGAGCAGTACTTC.